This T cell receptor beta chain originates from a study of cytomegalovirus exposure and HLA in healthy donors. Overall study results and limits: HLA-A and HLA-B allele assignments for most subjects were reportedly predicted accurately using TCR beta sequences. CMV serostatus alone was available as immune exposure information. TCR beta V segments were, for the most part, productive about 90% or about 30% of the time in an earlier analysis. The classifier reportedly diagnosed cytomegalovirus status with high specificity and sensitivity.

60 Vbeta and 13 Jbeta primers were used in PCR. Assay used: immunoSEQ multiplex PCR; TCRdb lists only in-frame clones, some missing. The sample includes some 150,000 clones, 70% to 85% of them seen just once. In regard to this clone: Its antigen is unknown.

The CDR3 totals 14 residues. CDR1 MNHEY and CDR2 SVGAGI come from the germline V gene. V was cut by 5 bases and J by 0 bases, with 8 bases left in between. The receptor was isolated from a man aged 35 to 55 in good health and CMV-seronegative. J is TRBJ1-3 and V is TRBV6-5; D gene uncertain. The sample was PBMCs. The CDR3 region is CASSPTISGNTIYF. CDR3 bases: TGTGCCAGCAGTCCGACAATCTCTGGAAACACCATATATTTT.